The next 25 T cell receptor beta chains were all read from a single sample in a study of spatial heterogeneity in lung cancer. Time point specified: sample taken at primary tumor resection. Researchers sequenced whole RNA taken from tumor, nontumor lung or frozen PBMC without sorting. TCRdb re-called the 5' RACE reads through MiXCR, storing one row per CDR3 protein. Of around 50,000 distinct CDR3 sequences in the sample, about 7.4% were seen once. Sequenced material: PBMCs, taken at surgery. The receptor source for this set is a female donor with early-stage non-small cell lung cancer.

CDR3 sequence reads: CASSPGTGGEKLFF. The CDR3 DNA sequence: TGTGCCAGCTCACCAGGCACAGGGGGTGAAAAACTGTTTTTT. This chain connects TRBV18 to TRBJ1-4; 8 nucleotides agree with TRBD1. The V gene's germline CDR1 is KGHSH and CDR2 LQKENI. With V trimmed by 2 bases and J by 7 bases, 3 bases remained unmatched. This CDR3 region has 14 residues.

This clonotype was detected many times. The rearrangement joins TRBV4-3 to TRBJ2-3; D not certain. The V and J ends lost 0 bases and 11 bases respectively, with 21 bases between them. The germline V gene encodes CDR1 LGHNA and CDR2 YSLEER. The CDR3 consists of 16 residues. CDR3 amino acids: CASSQEGSRQTKGQYF. In DNA, the CDR3 is TGCGCCAGCAGCCAAGAGGGATCCCGGCAGACCAAGGGGCAGTATTTT.

The J gene is TRBJ1-3, the V gene TRBV9, with D possibly matching TRBD1 (6 bases). CDR1 is SGDLS, CDR2 YYNGEE, per germline. This CDR3 is built from 15 residues. Trimming pared 2 bases from V and 4 bases from J, leaving 13 bases between. The CDR3 region is CASSVQQGLGNTIYF. CDR3 nucleotides: TGTGCCAGCAGCGTTCAACAGGGCCTCGGAAACACCATATATTTT. The full variable domain, in which reference TRBV9 and TRBJ1-3 provide the parts outside the CDR3, is DSGVTQTPKHLITATGQRVTLRCSPRSGDLSVYWYQQSLDQGLQFLIQYYNGEERAKGNILERFSAQQFPDLHSELNLSSLELGDSALYFCASSVQQGLGNTIYFGEGSWLTVV.

This clonotype was seen only a few times. This rearrangement joins TRBV29-1 to TRBJ1-1; no definite D call. The V end was cut by 4 bases, the J end by 6 bases, with 21 bases between. Germline lookup yields CDR1 SQVTM and CDR2 ANQGSEA. This CDR3 contains 15 residues. The CDR3 spells CSVVSSRSFLAEAFF. The CDR3 region has the DNA TGCAGCGTTGTCAGCAGTAGGAGTTTCTTGGCTGAAGCTTTCTTT.

This clonotype came up many times. CDR3 DNA: TGTGCCAGCATCCTAGCGGGGGGGTCCCAAGAGACCCAGTACTTC. Protein sequence: CASILAGGSQETQYF. The genes are TRBV7-6 and TRBJ2-5; 12 nucleotides match TRBD2. Germline CDR1 and CDR2: SGHVS and FNYEAQ. The CDR3 is made up of 15 amino acids. Trimming cost V 7 bases and J 1 base; bases outside gene matches: 4.

In this sample, this clonotype turned up many times. CDR3 nucleotide sequence: TGTGCCAGCAAGAAGAGCTCCTACAATGAGCAGTTCTTC. Residues: CASKKSSYNEQFF. The chain carries TRBV12-3 or TRBV12-4 and TRBJ2-1, with D hard to call. V lost 7 bases and J lost 0, with 7 bases in between. The CDR3 spans 13 residues.

This clonotype showed up just a few times. V gene TRBV5-1 combines with J gene TRBJ2-7, with 9 bases aligning to TRBD2. The CDR3 is 15 amino acids. The germline V gene has CDR1 SGHRS and CDR2 YFSETQ. V shed 4 bases, J shed 3 bases, and the junction held 8 bases outside the gene matches. The CDR3 loop reads CASSVLAGDYYEQYF. For the CDR3, the DNA is TGCGCCAGCAGCGTCTTAGCGGGGGATTACTACGAGCAGTACTTC.

This clonotype was seen a few times. The V and J genes are TRBV5-1 and TRBJ2-4; D possibly corresponds to TRBD2 (6 bases). V lost 0 bases to trimming and J lost 1 base, with 11 bases between them. Germline CDR1 is SGHRS and CDR2 is YFSETQ. The CDR3 totals 16 residues. CDR3 sequence: CASSLETGLAKNIQYF. Here the CDR3 DNA reads TGCGCCAGCAGCTTGGAGACGGGACTGGCCAAAAACATTCAGTACTTC. Looking up the rest from reference TRBV5-1 and TRBJ2-4 gives the full variable domain: KAGVTQTPRYLIKTRGQQVTLSCSPISGHRSVSWYQQTPGQGLQFLFEYFSETQRNKGNFPGRFSGRQFSNSRSEMNVSTLELGDSALYLCASSLETGLAKNIQYFGAGTRLSVL.

V usage is TRBV4-3 and J usage is TRBJ1-3; tentative D call: TRBD1 (6 bases). With 3 bases removed from V and 0 bases from J, the gap between germline ends came to 12 bases. Germline V gene data show CDR1 as LGHNA and CDR2 as YSLEER. The CDR3 covers 16 residues. The CDR3 loop is CASSQGAELSGNTIYF. The CDR3 bases are TGCGCCAGCAGCCAGGGGGCCGAACTCTCTGGAAACACCATATATTTT.

This clonotype has a count of ten or more. The chain joins TRBV20-1 to TRBJ2-1; D uncertain. Germline lookup yields CDR1 DFQATT and CDR2 SNEGSKA (reference sequence). The germline V and J ends were trimmed by 5 bases and 9 bases, with 14 bases remaining between them. The CDR3 is made up of 12 amino acids. For the CDR3, the DNA is TGCAGTGCTCTAGGACCGCCGGGTGAGCAGTTCTTC. Its protein product is CSALGPPGEQFF.

Only a few counts were recorded for this clonotype. The CDR3: CASSAQGYGYTF. Written as DNA, the CDR3 is TGTGCCAGCAGTGCCCAGGGATATGGCTACACCTTC. V is TRBV2 and J is TRBJ1-2; possible D gene TRBD1, 5 bases. Germline values: CDR1 SNHLY, CDR2 FYNNEI. The CDR3 runs 12 residues. The germline V and J ends were trimmed by 4 bases and 5 bases, with 8 bases remaining between them.

The V call is TRBV29-1, the J call TRBJ2-1; maybe TRBD2 (6 bases). This CDR3 comprises 12 residues. Trimming stripped 4 bases from V and 2 bases from J, with 6 bases between. Germline assignment: CDR1 SQVTM and CDR2 ANQGSEA. The chain's CDR3 is CSVGGAYNEQFF. CDR3 DNA: TGCAGCGTTGGGGGGGCCTACAATGAGCAGTTCTTC.

V usage is TRBV2 and J usage is TRBJ2-5, with a tentative D call TRBD2 (6 bases). The germline V and J ends were trimmed by 6 bases and 1 base, with 15 bases remaining between them. The germline gives CDR1 SNHLY, CDR2 FYNNEI. This CDR3 has 15 amino acids. CDR3 DNA sequence: TGTGCCAGCAGGAACGAGAGGGGAGGCCAAGAGACCCAGTACTTC. This translates into CASRNERGGQETQYF. Full variable domain (outside the CDR3, taken from reference TRBV2 and TRBJ2-5): EPEVTQTPSHQVTQMGQEVILRCVPISNHLYFYWYRQILGQKVEFLVSFYNNEISEKSEIFDDQFSVERPDGSNFTLKIRSTKLEDSAMYFCASRNERGGQETQYFGPGTRLLVL.

This clonotype showed up just a few times. The chain carries TRBV2 and TRBJ2-1; D call uncertain. Trimming took off 4 bases at V and 1 base at J, with 14 bases between the two ends. Germline loops: CDR1 SNHLY, CDR2 FYNNEI. CDR3 length: 16 amino acids. The CDR3 sequence is CASSVSETLSYNEQFF. The CDR3 DNA sequence: TGTGCCAGCAGTGTATCCGAGACGTTATCCTACAATGAGCAGTTCTTC.

This clonotype was recorded a few times. J is TRBJ2-7 and V is TRBV2; TRBD2 aligns across 8 bases. The trim removed 7 bases at V and 4 bases at J, leaving 12 bases unmatched. CDR1 and CDR2 (germline): SNHLY, FYNNEI. The CDR3 runs to 15 residues. The CDR3 loop is CASKVAGINFYEQYF. In DNA, the CDR3 is TGTGCCAGCAAAGTAGCGGGGATCAATTTTTACGAGCAGTACTTC.

This clonotype was counted at least ten times. The chain carries TRBV7-2 and TRBJ2-3; D could derive from TRBD1 or TRBD2 (5 bases each). V dropped 1 base and J dropped 2 bases, with 10 bases sitting between them. There are 15 residues in the CDR3. Per the germline V gene, CDR1 is SGHTA and CDR2 is FQGNSA. CDR3 coding DNA: TGTGCCAGCAGCTTAGGGGGGATGGCCACAGATACGCAGTATTTT. Its protein product is CASSLGGMATDTQYF.

CDR3 in amino acids: CASSLVNGYTF. The CDR3, as DNA: TGTGCCAGCAGCTTAGTCAATGGCTACACCTTC. V is TRBV11-2 and J is TRBJ1-2; D remains unclear. The CDR3 covers 11 residues. V was clipped by 1 base and J by 6 bases, with 3 bases between them. Germline V lookup: CDR1 SGHAT, CDR2 FQNNGV.

The chain combines TRBV7-9 with TRBJ2-7; 8 nucleotides align to TRBD1. The CDR3 is 15 residues long. V lost 4 bases and J lost 2; bases outside the gene matches: 7. Germline V gene sequence: CDR1 SEHNR, CDR2 FQNEAQ (reference sequence). The CDR3 is CASSSRDRRAYEQYF. In nucleotides, the CDR3 is TGTGCCAGCAGCTCCCGGGACAGGAGGGCCTACGAGCAGTACTTC.

A few counts support this clonotype. DNA of the CDR3: TGTGCCTGGAGTAGACTAGCGGGGGGGTTGAGGGGAGATACGCAGTATTTT. It codes for CAWSRLAGGLRGDTQYF. The chain joins TRBV30 to TRBJ2-3; TRBD2 matches at 14 bases. The CDR3 runs to 17 residues. J gave up 5 bases and V 2 bases, and 9 bases lay outside the gene matches. Per the germline V gene, CDR1 is GTSNPN and CDR2 is SVGIG (reference sequence).

The chain couples TRBV7-2 to TRBJ2-5, with 13 positions matching TRBD2. Germline loops: CDR1 SGHTA, CDR2 FQGNSA. The J segment lost 4 bases and the V segment lost 5 bases, leaving 4 bases of the junction unmatched. The length of the CDR3 is 15 residues. The CDR3 loop is CASSPTSGGGETQYF. The CDR3 nucleotides are TGTGCCAGCAGCCCTACTAGCGGGGGGGGAGAGACCCAGTACTTC.

This sequence joins TRBV12-3 or TRBV12-4 and TRBJ1-5; D is unresolved. Trimming took off 4 bases at V and 6 bases at J, with 13 bases between the two ends. This CDR3 contains 14 residues. DNA for the CDR3: TGTGCCAGCAGTTCCCGGGAGTGGGGTCAGCCCCAGCATTTT. It yields the protein CASSSREWGQPQHF.

This clonotype has just a few counts. The V and J genes are TRBV10-1 and TRBJ2-3; TRBD1 matches at 9 bases. CDR1 WNHNN and CDR2 SYGVQD come from the germline V gene (reference sequence). The V gene end was trimmed by 5 bases and the J gene end by 5 bases; junction bases not matched to a gene: 5. The CDR3 length is 14 residues. The CDR3 is CASSTGQGIDTQYF. DNA for the CDR3: TGCGCCAGCAGTACCGGACAGGGGATAGATACGCAGTATTTT.

The CDR3 is CASSGTGSMNTEAFF. The CDR3 bases are TGTGCCAGCAGCGGGACAGGTAGTATGAACACTGAAGCTTTCTTT. The V and J genes are TRBV12-3 or TRBV12-4 and TRBJ1-1; the match to TRBD1 covers 8 bases. The CDR3 is 15 residues long. The V segment lost 6 bases and the J segment 0 bases; nucleotides outside the gene matches: 6.

The genes are TRBV5-4 and TRBJ2-3; TRBD1 matches 7 bases. In germline, CDR1 is SGHNT, CDR2 YYREEE (reference sequence). CDR3 length: 14 residues. V trimming: 3 bases; J trimming: 2 bases; junction bases outside the gene matches: 3. DNA of the CDR3: TGTGCCAGCAGCTCCGGGACAGTCACAGATACGCAGTATTTT. It is translated as CASSSGTVTDTQYF. The full variable domain, completed using reference TRBV5-4 and TRBJ2-3, is ETGVTQSPTHLIKTRGQQVTLRCSSQSGHNTVSWYQQALGQGPQFIFQYYREEENGRGNFPPRFSGLQFPNYSSELNVNALELDDSALYLCASSSGTVTDTQYFGPGTRLTVL.

This clonotype was found many times. V is TRBV20-1 and J is TRBJ1-1; no reliable D call. Per the germline V gene, CDR1 is DFQATT and CDR2 is SNEGSKA (reference sequence). This CDR3 is 13 amino acids long. V lost 3 bases, J lost 2 bases, and 10 bases lay in between. In nucleotides, the CDR3 is TGCAGTGCTAGCCCCCCAGGAAACACTGAAGCTTTCTTT. Translating gives CSASPPGNTEAFF.